These 2 T cell receptor beta chains were all obtained from the same sample, sequenced in a study of breast tumors, draining lymph nodes, adjacent tissues. MiXCR, run by TCRdb on the multiplex PCR reads, gives a single entry per CDR3 protein. This table holds 270,000 or so distinct CDR3 sequences, over 25% found once. Axillary draining lymph nodes of breast cancer patients supplied the node samples. Sequenced material: axillary lymph node tissue. These receptor sequences come from a female donor with breast cancer. Some clones in this sample may be carry-over from other donors' samples.

This clonotype has a count of ten or more. A read error may account for a junction end that differs from germline. The V and J genes are TRBV7-3 and TRBJ2-1; D not resolved. The CDR3 length is 13 residues. In germline, CDR1 is SGHTA, CDR2 FQGTGA. The CDR3 DNA reads TGCGCCAGCAGCCTGAGCTCCTACAATGAGCAGTTCTTC. It encodes CASSLSSYNEQFF.

This clonotype was observed at least ten times. The chain carries TRBV2 and TRBJ1-5, with TRBD1 matching 7 bases. The CDR3 sequence is 16 residues long. Trimming took 4 bases from V and 3 from J; bases not matched to a gene: 9. CDR1 SNHLY and CDR2 FYNNEI come from the germline V gene. The CDR3 sequence: CASSVSAQGSNQPQHF. The DNA for the CDR3 is TGTGCCAGCAGTGTTTCTGCACAGGGGTCCAATCAGCCCCAGCATTTT.